These 2 T cell receptor beta chains came from one sample sequenced in a study of CD8 T cells in Susac syndrome. cDNA came from about 0.5 to 1 ug RNA primed by random hexamers. TCRdb re-derived calls from the immunoSEQ multiplex PCR reads in MiXCR, one entry per CDR3 protein. The sample has 300,000 or so distinct CDR3 sequences; roughly nine tenths are singletons. Specimen: CD4+ T cells from PBMCs. Every receptor here comes from a human donor with multiple sclerosis.

DNA for the CDR3: TGTGCCAGCAGCCAAAATAGCGGGAGCTCCTACAATGAGCAGTTCTTC. Protein product: CASSQNSGSSYNEQFF. This chain uses TRBV14 with TRBJ2-1; 9 bases are shared with TRBD2. After removal of 2 bases from V and 0 bases from J, the junction contained 2 bases not matched to a gene. Germline V CDR1 and CDR2: SGHDN, FVKESK. The CDR3 runs 16 residues.

This clonotype was seen only once. This chain links TRBV30 with TRBJ1-1; 7 bases are shared with TRBD1. The CDR3 length is 15 residues. The germline CDR1 and CDR2 sequences are GTSNPN and SVGIG (reference sequence). After removal of 4 bases from V and 6 bases from J, the junction contained 14 bases not matched to a gene. CDR3 residues: CAWTRGAAGRPEAFF. CDR3 coding DNA: TGTGCCTGGACCAGGGGGGCCGCCGGCCGACCTGAAGCTTTCTTT.